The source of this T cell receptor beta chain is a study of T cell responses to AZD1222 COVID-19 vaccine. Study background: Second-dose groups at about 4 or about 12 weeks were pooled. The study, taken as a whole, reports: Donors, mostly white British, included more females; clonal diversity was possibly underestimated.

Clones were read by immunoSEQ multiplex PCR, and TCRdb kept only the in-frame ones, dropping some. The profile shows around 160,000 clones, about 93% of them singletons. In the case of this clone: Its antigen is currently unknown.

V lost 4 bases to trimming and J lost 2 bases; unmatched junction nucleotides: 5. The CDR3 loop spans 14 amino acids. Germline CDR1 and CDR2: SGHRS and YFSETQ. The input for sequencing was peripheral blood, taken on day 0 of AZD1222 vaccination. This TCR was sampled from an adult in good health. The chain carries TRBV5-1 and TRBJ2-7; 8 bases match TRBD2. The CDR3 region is CASSESGSAYEQYF. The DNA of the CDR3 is TGCGCCAGCAGCGAGAGCGGGAGTGCCTACGAGCAGTACTTC.